Listed here are 25 T cell receptor beta chains from one sample, sequenced in a study of blood T cell repertoires in COVID-19. This table comes from immunoSEQ multiplex PCR, and its TCRdb copy is limited to in-frame clones, with some not included. The sample has about 20,000 clones; 80% to 90% are singletons. What was sequenced was peripheral blood. These receptor sequences come from a man aged 45-60 years with active COVID-19.

The chain carries TRBV4-1 and TRBJ2-7, with TRBD2 identical over 10 bases. Germline CDR1 reads MGHRA; CDR2 reads YSYEKL. The CDR3 totals 19 residues. V lost 3 bases and J lost 4; bases outside the gene matches: 18. This chain's CDR3 is CASSQSPLAGASGLYEQYF. In nucleotides, the CDR3 is TGCGCCAGCAGCCAGAGTCCGCTAGCGGGGGCCTCGGGCCTTTACGAGCAGTACTTC.

V gene TRBV7-9 combines with J gene TRBJ2-5; possible D gene TRBD2, 7 bases. V shed 5 bases and J shed 5 bases, with 21 bases lying between them. Germline CDR1 SEHNR, CDR2 FQNEAQ (reference sequence). The CDR3 totals 16 residues. Here the CDR3 DNA reads TGTGCCAGCAGCCCAGGCCTTGGGGGGGCCGGGGAGACCCAGTACTTC. The encoded protein is CASSPGLGGAGETQYF. Full variable domain (remainder filled in from reference TRBV7-9 and TRBJ2-5): DTGVSQNPRHKITKRGQNVTFRCDPISEHNRLYWYRQTLGQGPEFLTYFQNEAQLEKSRLLSDRFSAERPKGSFSTLEIQRTEQGDSAMYLCASSPGLGGAGETQYFGPGTRLLVL.

This chain connects TRBV6-2 or TRBV6-3 to TRBJ2-6; 14 bases agree with TRBD2. Germline V gene data show CDR1 as MNHEY and CDR2 as SVGEGT. The length of the CDR3 is 19 residues. V lost 6 bases and J lost 4; bases outside the gene matches: 11. DNA of the CDR3: TGTGCCAGCAGCCCGCGACTAGCGGGGGGGCCGGGAGGGGCCAACGTCCTGACTTTC. It specifies CASSPRLAGGPGGANVLTF.

This chain uses TRBV5-4 with TRBJ2-7; D is unclear. Germline V lookup: CDR1 SGHNT, CDR2 YYREEE (reference sequence). The CDR3 is 13 amino acids. The V end lost 1 base, the J end lost 0 bases, and 5 bases lay between the germline ends. In DNA form, the CDR3 reads TGTGCCAGCAGCTTGCCCAGCTCCTACGAGCAGTACTTC. As protein: CASSLPSSYEQYF.

This clone was seen more than once but under ten times. V gene TRBV12-5 combines with J gene TRBJ1-2; D gene unclear. The CDR3 loop spans 12 amino acids. Trimming left V 3 bases short and J 8 bases short, with 10 bases between. Germline CDR1 and CDR2: LGHNT and FRNRAP. The CDR3 DNA reads TGTGCTAGTGGTTTTGCTCGGGGAGGCTACACCTTC. This sequence encodes CASGFARGGYTF.

This sequence joins TRBV9 and TRBJ2-1; 9 nucleotides agree with TRBD1. The CDR3 runs 16 residues. V lost 0 bases to trimming and J lost 9 bases; unmatched junction nucleotides: 10. Germline V gene lookup returns CDR1 SGDLS and CDR2 YYNGEE. CDR3 sequence: CASSVEGTGLYGEQFF. CDR3 DNA: TGTGCCAGCAGCGTAGAAGGGACAGGGCTATACGGTGAGCAGTTCTTC.

This clone is a singleton in its sample. The chain combines TRBV28 with TRBJ1-2; no definite D call. The CDR3 is made up of 13 amino acids. The V and J ends lost 5 bases and 8 bases respectively, with 15 bases between them. CDR1 is MDHEN and CDR2 is SYDVKM in the germline V gene. This CDR3 reads CASSVTTIGGYTF. The CDR3, as DNA: TGTGCCAGCAGTGTAACAACTATAGGCGGCTACACCTTC.

The chain combines TRBV19 with TRBJ1-5; 7 bases line up with TRBD1. The CDR3 extends over 17 amino acids. Germline V CDR1 and CDR2: LNHDA, SQIVND (reference sequence). The V and J ends lost 4 bases and 3 bases, in that order; junction bases with no gene match: 12. CDR3 in DNA: TGTGCCAGTAGTAGAATCCCATCTGGACAGGACAATCAGCCCCAGCATTTT. Translated: CASSRIPSGQDNQPQHF.

The genes are TRBV29-1 and TRBJ1-5, with 7 nucleotides matching TRBD1. The CDR3 runs 13 residues. The V and J ends lost 6 bases and 0 bases, in that order; junction bases with no gene match: 2. CDR1 is SQVTM and CDR2 is ANQGSEA in the germline V gene. The CDR3 DNA follows: TGCAGCGTGCAGGGGGATAGCAATCAGCCCCAGCATTTT. This codes for CSVQGDSNQPQHF.

The V gene is TRBV5-6, the J gene TRBJ2-7; tentatively, D is TRBD1 (6 bases). The CDR3 is 13 amino acids. CDR1 and CDR2 (germline): SGHDT, YYEEEE. The V gene lost 1 base and the J gene lost 3 bases, with 8 bases spanning the gap. The CDR3 nucleotides read TGTGCCAGCAGCTTGCAGGGGATCTACGAGCAGTACTTC. It codes for CASSLQGIYEQYF.

The J gene is TRBJ2-3, the V gene TRBV6-2 or TRBV6-3, with a weak D call TRBD2 (5 bases). Per germline, CDR1 MNHEY and CDR2 SVGEGT. The CDR3 consists of 17 residues. V was clipped by 2 bases and J by 2 bases, with 17 bases between them. The CDR3 loop reads CASSYGPGSLVTDTQYF. Here the CDR3 DNA reads TGTGCCAGCAGTTACGGTCCGGGGTCTCTTGTCACAGATACGCAGTATTTT.

This clone appeared a single time. The rearrangement uses TRBV7-7 and TRBJ2-1; 13 bases match TRBD2. Germline lookup yields CDR1 SSHAT and CDR2 FNYEAQ (reference sequence). V dropped 2 bases and J dropped 7; count of bases not matched to a gene: 2. This CDR3 comprises 15 residues. This CDR3 is CASSLRLAGGNEQFF. The CDR3 DNA is TGTGCCAGCAGCTTACGACTAGCGGGGGGAAATGAGCAGTTCTTC.

V and J are TRBV3-1 (or the pseudogene TRBV3-2) and TRBJ1-5; no reliable D call. V was trimmed by 3 bases and J by 1 base, leaving 10 bases between them. Germline V CDR1 and CDR2: LGHDT, YNNKEL (reference sequence). This CDR3 is 15 amino acids long. DNA for the CDR3: TGTGCCAGCAGCCAGGCAGTGTGGAGCAATCAGCCCCAGCATTTT. This codes for CASSQAVWSNQPQHF.

The CDR3: CASSLLAGEAADTQYF. The CDR3 DNA sequence: TGTGCCAGCAGCCTTCTAGCGGGGGAGGCCGCAGATACGCAGTATTTT. The chain joins TRBV3-1 (or the pseudogene TRBV3-2) to TRBJ2-3, with 10 bases matching TRBD2. V lost 4 bases and J lost 4; bases outside the gene matches: 8. The CDR3 length is 16 residues. Germline V gene data show CDR1 as LGHDT and CDR2 as YNNKEL (reference sequence).

The chain joins TRBV7-6 to TRBJ2-7; 8 nucleotides line up with TRBD2. This CDR3 is built from 12 residues. From germline, CDR1 is SGHVS and CDR2 FNYEAQ. J was trimmed by 9 bases and V by 11 bases; bases with no gene match: 12. The CDR3 DNA reads TGTGCCTGCGGGACGGGGGGGACGCGGCAGTACTTC. This codes for CACGTGGTRQYF.

This rearrangement joins TRBV9 to TRBJ1-6, with 10 bases lining up with TRBD1. CDR1 and CDR2 (germline): SGDLS, YYNGEE. This CDR3 contains 16 residues. V lost 3 bases to trimming and J lost 7 bases; unmatched junction nucleotides: 7. CDR3 sequence (DNA): TGTGCCAGCAGCGCCCCCGGGACAGGGGTAAATTCACCCCTCCACTTT. It specifies CASSAPGTGVNSPLHF.

This clone was seen a single time. The chain couples TRBV30 to TRBJ2-1, with D possibly TRBD2 on 6 matching bases. Looked up from germline, CDR1 is GTSNPN and CDR2 is SVGIG (reference sequence). V was trimmed by 3 bases and J by 9 bases, leaving 6 bases between them. The CDR3 covers 10 residues. The CDR3 region is CAWRRGEQFF. The CDR3 DNA follows: TGTGCCTGGAGGCGGGGTGAGCAGTTCTTC.

The chain couples TRBV5-1 to TRBJ2-3; TRBD2 aligns across 9 bases. The junction had 9 bases not matched to a gene; V was cut back by 3 bases and J by 7 bases. CDR1 and CDR2 from the germline V gene are SGHRS and YFSETQ. The CDR3 runs to 15 residues. The CDR3 reads CASSSGGGAPNTQYF. CDR3 sequence (DNA): TGCGCCAGCAGCTCGGGCGGGGGGGCCCCGAATACGCAGTATTTT.

V and J are TRBV5-1 and TRBJ1-6; tentatively, D is TRBD1 (5 bases). The CDR3 has 18 amino acids. V was cut by 0 bases and J by 0 bases, with 13 bases left in between. CDR1 is SGHRS and CDR2 is YFSETQ in the germline V gene. For the CDR3, the DNA is TGCGCCAGCAGCTTGGGACAGACGATGAGCTCCTATAATTCACCCCTCCACTTT. Translation: CASSLGQTMSSYNSPLHF.

The J gene is TRBJ1-6, the V gene TRBV27; the D is unclear. Germline CDR1 and CDR2: MNHEY and SMNVEV (reference sequence). The V and J ends lost 2 bases and 6 bases respectively, with 11 bases between them. The CDR3 spans 15 residues. The CDR3 DNA reads as TGTGCCAGCAGTTTAACTTTGAATACTAATTCACCCCTCCACTTT. It is translated as CASSLTLNTNSPLHF.

The V gene is TRBV18, the J gene TRBJ1-1; tentative D call: TRBD1 (5 bases). Trimming took 10 bases from V and 4 from J, leaving 13 bases between them. Germline-derived CDR1 and CDR2 are KGHSH and LQKENI. There are 12 residues in the CDR3. The DNA of the CDR3 is TGTGCCACCGGACGGGGGGTCACTGAAGCTTTCTTT. This gives the protein CATGRGVTEAFF.

This CDR3 is CAWSTGGSQPQHF. CDR3 DNA: TGTGCCTGGAGCACAGGGGGCTCTCAGCCCCAGCATTTT. The V and J genes are TRBV30 and TRBJ1-5, with 9 bases lining up with TRBD1. CDR3 length: 13 amino acids. After removal of 3 bases from V and 6 bases from J, the junction contained 3 bases not matched to a gene. The germline V gene has CDR1 GTSNPN and CDR2 SVGIG (reference sequence).

CDR3 protein: CASSQGVMTGAEQFF. The DNA of the CDR3 is TGTGCCAGCAGCCAAGGTGTGATGACAGGGGCCGAGCAGTTCTTC. The rearrangement links TRBV3-1 (or the pseudogene TRBV3-2) to TRBJ2-1, with 8 bases matching TRBD1. V shed 1 base, J shed 10 bases, and the junction held 9 bases outside the gene matches. CDR3 size: 15 residues. Germline CDR1 is LGHDT and CDR2 is YNNKEL (reference sequence).

The chain uses TRBV13 and TRBJ2-3; 9 nucleotides line up with TRBD2. Trimming cost V 5 bases and J 1 base; bases outside gene matches: 1. Germline CDR1 PRHDT, CDR2 FYEKMQ (reference sequence). The CDR3 has 14 amino acids. The CDR3 region has the DNA TGTGCCAGCAGCACTAGCGGGCGCACAGATACGCAGTATTTT. It yields the protein CASSTSGRTDTQYF.

The chain carries TRBV4-1 and TRBJ2-7, with D possibly matching TRBD1 (6 bases). CDR3 length: 14 amino acids. V shed 0 bases and J shed 6 bases, with 12 bases lying between them. The germline gives CDR1 MGHRA, CDR2 YSYEKL. In nucleotides, the CDR3 is TGCGCCAGCAGCCAAGAAGGCAGGGGCGGCGAGCAGTACTTC. It is translated as CASSQEGRGGEQYF.